These 30 T cell receptor beta chains were all obtained from the same sample, sequenced in a study of tumour-infiltrating T cells in Burkitt lymphoma. The method was immunoSEQ multiplex PCR; TCRdb's version includes in-frame clones alone and lacks a portion of them. The top ten hold around 8.8% of the sample, which has some 2,100 clones, roughly 16% seen once. The specimen sequenced was tumor tissue from a relapse. These receptors were collected from a human donor with relapsed Burkitt lymphoma.

This clone was seen only a few times. The V and J genes are TRBV4-2 and TRBJ2-6; unclear D gene. The CDR3 length is 16 residues. In germline, CDR1 is LGHNA, CDR2 YNFKEQ. The V and J ends lost 7 bases and 0 bases respectively, with 13 bases between them. In nucleotides, the CDR3 is TGTGCCAGCAATCCCTGGAAGGCCTCTGGGGCCAACGTCCTGACTTTC. It is translated as CASNPWKASGANVLTF.

This clone came up a few times. The rearrangement uses TRBV14 and TRBJ2-7; 10 bases fit TRBD1. The germline V gene has CDR1 SGHDN and CDR2 FVKESK. After removal of 0 bases from V and 4 bases from J, the junction contained 6 bases not matched to a gene. The CDR3 loop spans 16 amino acids. The CDR3 DNA reads TGTGCCAGCAGCCAAGACGGGGGACAGGGGAGTTACGAGCAGTACTTC. The encoded protein is CASSQDGGQGSYEQYF.

This sequence joins TRBV30 and TRBJ2-5, with D unresolved. The CDR3 contains 13 residues. Germline V lookup: CDR1 GTSNPN, CDR2 SVGIG (reference sequence). V was trimmed by 0 bases and J by 2 bases, leaving 7 bases between them. CDR3 residues: CAWSVWQQETQYF. DNA for the CDR3: TGTGCCTGGAGTGTTTGGCAGCAAGAGACCCAGTACTTC.

There are a few counts of this clone. The chain links TRBV6-6 to TRBJ2-3; maybe TRBD2 (5 bases). This CDR3 has 13 residues. Germline V CDR1 and CDR2: MNHNY, SVGAGI (reference sequence). Trimming removed 6 bases at V and 3 bases at J, with 10 bases between. CDR3 in amino acids: CASRPLGTDTQYF. CDR3 coding DNA: TGTGCCAGCAGACCACTAGGAACAGATACGCAGTATTTT.

This clone occurred a few times. J is TRBJ2-7 and V is TRBV29-1; 8 bases line up with TRBD2. V trimming: 4 bases; J trimming: 6 bases; junction bases outside the gene matches: 8. There are 13 residues in the CDR3. Germline V gene lookup returns CDR1 SQVTM and CDR2 ANQGSEA. The CDR3 reads CSVGSRGGLEQYF. The CDR3 region has the DNA TGCAGCGTTGGTTCCCGGGGGGGCCTCGAGCAGTACTTC.

Comments on this clone: Relative to the germline gene, one junction end is altered; a read error may explain this. The rearrangement uses TRBV4-2 and TRBJ1-2, with TRBD1 identical over 7 bases. There are 16 residues in the CDR3. Germline lookup yields CDR1 LGHNA and CDR2 YNFKEQ. The CDR3 region is CASSQEPGQPSYGYTF. The CDR3 DNA is TGTGCTAGCAGCCAGGAACCGGGACAGCCCTCCTATGGCTACACCTTC.

For this clone: The junction departs from germline at one end; a sequencing error may be responsible. The sample carries other DNA sequences with the same CDR3. The chain combines TRBV7-9 with TRBJ1-1, with D possibly being TRBD1 (6 bases). Germline assignment: CDR1 SEHNR and CDR2 FQNEAQ (reference sequence). This CDR3 has 12 amino acids. The CDR3 loop reads CASSFGDTEAFF. For the CDR3, the DNA is TGTGCCAGCAGCTTTGGGGACACTGAAGCGTTCTTT.

This clone was detected a few times. V is TRBV29-1 and J is TRBJ1-1, with D perhaps TRBD1 (5 bases). This CDR3 is 15 amino acids long. Germline V gene data show CDR1 as SQVTM and CDR2 as ANQGSEA. Trimming pared 6 bases from V and 3 bases from J, leaving 20 bases between. The CDR3 DNA follows: TGCAGCGTCGGGACGCTTTCCTCCCGTCACACTGAAGCTTTCTTT. Amino acid sequence: CSVGTLSSRHTEAFF.

About this clone itself: Its ends do not fully match the called genes, so a read error is possible. This chain uses TRBV30 with TRBJ2-7; 9 bases align to TRBD2. The CDR3 runs to 15 residues. The V gene's germline CDR1 is GTSNPN and CDR2 SVGIG (reference sequence). CDR3 DNA sequence: TGTGCCTGGAGTCCCTCCCCAGCGGGAGGTCCCGAGCAGTACTTT. Amino acid sequence: CAWSPSPAGGPEQYF.

This clone appeared a few times. The V gene is TRBV5-1, the J gene TRBJ2-5; 11 bases align to TRBD2. V lost 1 base and J lost 4; bases outside the gene matches: 6. The CDR3 runs to 16 residues. Germline V lookup: CDR1 SGHRS, CDR2 YFSETQ. The CDR3 bases are TGCGCCAGCAGCTTGAATAGCGGGGGGGCGAGAGAGACCCAGTACTTC. As protein: CASSLNSGGARETQYF.

This clone appeared a few times. This chain connects TRBV28 to TRBJ1-4, with D hard to call. Trimming removed 3 bases at V and 11 bases at J, with 13 bases between. Per germline, CDR1 MDHEN and CDR2 SYDVKM. The CDR3 loop spans 13 amino acids. The CDR3 nucleotides are TGTGCCAGCAGTTTTGGGCAGGTTGAGAAACTGTTTTTT. Amino acid sequence: CASSFGQVEKLFF.

There are a few counts of this clone. The chain is built from TRBV15 and TRBJ2-5; 12 bases agree with TRBD2. Germline V gives CDR1 LNHNV, CDR2 YYDKDF (reference sequence). The CDR3 length is 17 residues. The V segment lost 0 bases and the J segment 4 bases; nucleotides outside the gene matches: 6. CDR3: CATSRELPSGGGETQYF. For the CDR3, the DNA is TGTGCCACCAGCAGAGAGTTGCCTAGCGGGGGGGGAGAGACCCAGTACTTC.

This clone has just a few counts. V gene TRBV23-1 combines with J gene TRBJ2-7; no firm D call. TRBV23-1 is classed as an ORF, of uncertain function. V lost 3 bases and J 5 bases, leaving 11 bases between the germline ends. This CDR3 is 13 amino acids long. CDR3 DNA sequence: TGCGCCAGCAGTCAGAGGCAGCCCGACGAGCAGTACTTC. It specifies CASSQRQPDEQYF.

This chain links TRBV28 with TRBJ1-5; perhaps TRBD1 as D (6 bases). The CDR3 spans 14 residues. Germline V lookup: CDR1 MDHEN, CDR2 SYDVKM. The V and J ends lost 2 bases and 4 bases respectively, with 9 bases between them. For the CDR3, the DNA is TGTGCCAGCAGTTTAGGAGGGGGAAATCAGCCCCAGCATTTT. Protein sequence: CASSLGGGNQPQHF.

This clone has just a few counts. A read error may produce the germline difference seen at one junction end. This rearrangement joins TRBV6-5 to TRBJ2-7; a possible D gene is TRBD1 (6 bases). CDR3 length: 14 residues. CDR1 is MNHEY, CDR2 SVGAGI, per germline. CDR3 bases: TGTGCCAGCCGGATCAGGGGAAGATCCTACGAGCAATACTTC. Translating it yields CASRIRGRSYEQYF.

This clone was seen a handful of times. The J gene is TRBJ2-7, the V gene TRBV11-2; D may be TRBD1 or TRBD2 (5 bases each). The CDR3 sequence is 14 residues long. Trimming removed 7 bases at V and 5 bases at J, with 18 bases between. CDR1 is SGHAT, CDR2 FQNNGV, per germline. This CDR3 reads CASTARGRIHEQYF. The CDR3 bases are TGTGCCAGCACCGCTCGGGGCAGGATCCACGAGCAGTACTTC.

This clone was counted only a few times. The J gene is TRBJ2-5, the V gene TRBV20-1; D gene unclear. The CDR3 consists of 11 residues. The V end lost 7 bases, the J end lost 0 bases, and 6 bases lay between the germline ends. Germline loops: CDR1 DFQATT, CDR2 SNEGSKA (reference sequence). CDR3 residues: CSVRNQETQYF. DNA for the CDR3: TGCAGTGTCAGAAACCAAGAGACCCAGTACTTC.

This chain joins TRBV7-9 and TRBJ1-2; TRBD1 matches at 7 bases. Trimming at V came to 6 bases and at J to 5 bases, leaving 6 bases not matched to a gene. The CDR3 length is 13 residues. Germline V gene lookup returns CDR1 SEHNR and CDR2 FQNEAQ (reference sequence). The CDR3 loop reads CASSRDREYGYTF. CDR3 bases: TGTGCCAGCAGTCGTGACAGGGAGTATGGCTACACCTTC.

The chain combines TRBV9 with TRBJ1-3; D is undetermined. The CDR3 length is 15 residues. V dropped 0 bases and J dropped 0 bases, with 7 bases sitting between them. Germline assignment: CDR1 SGDLS and CDR2 YYNGEE. CDR3 nucleotide sequence: TGTGCCAGCAGCGTAGGGGATAGCTCTGGAAACACCATATATTTT. Translating it yields CASSVGDSSGNTIYF.

This clone was counted between two and nine times. The gene calls are TRBV29-1 and TRBJ1-1, with a weak D call TRBD1 (5 bases). The germline CDR1 and CDR2 sequences are SQVTM and ANQGSEA. The CDR3 has 13 residues. V lost 5 bases to trimming and J lost 7 bases, with 17 bases between them. The CDR3 region has the DNA TGCAGCGTTCAAATAGACGGGGGAGGTGAAGCTTTCTTT. It codes for CSVQIDGGGEAFF.

The chain is built from TRBV10-3 and TRBJ2-5; tentatively, D is TRBD1 (5 bases). The J call may be incorrect, as the DNA end agrees better with TRBJ2-7. The CDR3 runs to 12 residues. Germline V gene sequence: CDR1 ENHRY, CDR2 SYGVKD. This CDR3 reads CAISDDSYEQYF. The CDR3 DNA follows: TGTGCCATCAGTGATGACAGCTACGAGCAGTACTTC.

The chain has TRBV19 and TRBJ2-5; D possibly corresponds to TRBD1 (6 bases). Germline V CDR1 and CDR2: LNHDA, SQIVND (reference sequence). The CDR3 is 15 residues long. V gave up 6 bases and J gave up 1 base, with 15 bases separating them. This CDR3 is CASSRGQSPQETQYF. In DNA form, the CDR3 reads TGTGCCAGTAGCCGCGGACAGTCTCCCCAAGAGACCCAGTACTTC. Looking up the rest from reference TRBV19 and TRBJ2-5 gives the full variable domain: DGGITQSPKYLFRKEGQNVTLSCEQNLNHDAMYWYRQDPGQGLRLIYYSQIVNDFQKGDIAEGYSVSREKKESFPLTVTSAQKNPTAFYLCASSRGQSPQETQYFGPGTRLLVL.

This clone showed up just a few times. This chain links TRBV6-5 with TRBJ2-7, with D maybe TRBD1 (6 bases). V dropped 2 bases and J dropped 3 bases, with 14 bases sitting between them. Germline values: CDR1 MNHEY, CDR2 SVGAGI. The CDR3 loop spans 15 amino acids. The CDR3 here is CASSYRRGSGYEQYF. CDR3 DNA: TGTGCCAGCAGTTACCGCAGGGGCTCGGGCTACGAGCAGTACTTC.

The chain recombines TRBV10-3 with TRBJ2-7; D gene ambiguous. This CDR3 is built from 12 residues. Trimming shortened V by 4 bases and J by 6 bases, and 10 bases separated the two germline ends. Germline V gene lookup returns CDR1 ENHRY and CDR2 SYGVKD. The CDR3 sequence is CAISGPSGEQYF. As DNA, the CDR3 is TGTGCCATCAGTGGTCCGTCGGGCGAGCAGTACTTC.

A few counts support this clone. The chain carries TRBV19 and TRBJ1-2; D unresolved. The germline V gene encodes CDR1 LNHDA and CDR2 SQIVND (reference sequence). Trimming removed 5 bases at V and 4 bases at J, with 11 bases between. There are 13 residues in the CDR3. The CDR3 spells CASSPDGIYGYTF. DNA for the CDR3: TGTGCCAGTAGTCCAGACGGAATCTATGGCTACACCTTC.

This clone has more than one count but fewer than ten. The rearrangement uses TRBV6-5 and TRBJ1-1, with a possible D match to TRBD1 (5 bases). Germline values: CDR1 MNHEY, CDR2 SVGAGI. There are 13 residues in the CDR3. The V end was cut by 11 bases, the J end by 2 bases, with 15 bases between. CDR3 protein: CAAHRGPNTEAFF. For the CDR3, the DNA is TGTGCCGCCCACCGGGGCCCAAACACTGAAGCTTTCTTT.

This clone came up a few times. V usage is TRBV27 and J usage is TRBJ2-3; 9 nucleotides match TRBD1. Per the germline V gene, CDR1 is MNHEY and CDR2 is SMNVEV (reference sequence). The V segment lost 2 bases and the J segment 4 bases; nucleotides outside the gene matches: 7. The CDR3 totals 16 residues. CDR3 sequence: CASSLMGTGRADTQYF. The CDR3 DNA follows: TGTGCCAGCAGTTTAATGGGGACAGGGCGGGCAGATACGCAGTATTTT.

The chain carries TRBV7-8 and TRBJ2-7; 9 nucleotides agree with TRBD2. Trimming at V came to 2 bases and at J to 5 bases, leaving 4 bases not matched to a gene. CDR3 length: 14 residues. Germline loops: CDR1 SGHVS, CDR2 FQNEAQ. The DNA of the CDR3 is TGTGCCAGCAGCTTAATAGCGGGAGACCACGAGCAGTACTTC. Its translation is CASSLIAGDHEQYF.

V is TRBV30 and J is TRBJ2-7, with TRBD1 matching over 8 bases. J lost 3 bases, V lost 4 bases, and 2 bases had no gene match. CDR1 GTSNPN and CDR2 SVGIG come from the germline V gene (reference sequence). This CDR3 has 12 residues. CDR3: CAWTDRGYEQYF. CDR3 bases: TGTGCCTGGACCGACAGGGGCTACGAGCAGTACTTC.

The chain uses TRBV14 and TRBJ2-7; 11 positions agree with TRBD1. Germline CDR1 reads SGHDN; CDR2 reads FVKESK. The CDR3 has 17 amino acids. Trimming at V came to 1 base and at J to 2 bases, leaving 7 bases not matched to a gene. The CDR3, as DNA: TGTGCCAGCAGCCAAGTCCGGGACAGGGGGACTCCCTACGAGCAGTACTTC. It codes for CASSQVRDRGTPYEQYF.